The entry below gives a single T cell receptor (beta chain) sequence along with its context. This sample was included in a study of Tregs in tolerant kidney transplant recipients. V lost 0 bases and J 4 bases, leaving 8 bases between the germline ends. Germline values: CDR1 SGHNT, CDR2 YYREEE (reference sequence). This CDR3 has 14 amino acids. The repertoire was sequenced with immunoSEQ multiplex PCR; TCRdb's copy has only in-frame clones and lacks some. The sample holds roughly 66,000 clones, around nine tenths seen once. CD4+CD25+CD127- Tregs, CD4+CD25- non-Tregs, CD4 and CD8 cells were sorted. The receptor comes from a human donor who received a combined kidney and bone marrow transplant. The starting material was CD8+ T cells from blood, obtained before the transplant. V and J are TRBV5-4 and TRBJ2-4; D is unresolved. CDR3 DNA sequence: TGTGCCAGCAGCTTGGGGCTAGAGAAAAACATTCAGTACTTC. Protein product: CASSLGLEKNIQYF.